The 32 T cell receptor beta chains below all came from one sample that was sequenced in a study of vaccination effects on CD4 cells after COVID-19. Prior to sequencing, the ViraFEST assay stimulated PBMC with viral peptide pools, which expanded the antigen-specific CD4+ T cells. CD4+ T cell isolation took place after 10 days of culture. The cohort was immunized with two doses of either the BNT162b2 or mRNA-1273 vaccine. Which antigens these TCRs recognize remains unknown. Here immunoSEQ multiplex PCR was the method, and the copy in TCRdb shows in-frame clones only, minus some. The table records roughly 59,000 clones, around 78% of them present only once. Sequencing used CD4+ T cells from PBMCs cultured with HCoV-OC43 spike peptides, obtained after COVID-19 vaccination. As to subset: HCoV-OC43 spike overlapping peptide pool stimulation. These receptors all come from a human donor who received a COVID-19 vaccine.

This chain links TRBV11-3 with TRBJ2-2, with TRBD2 as a possible D gene (6 bases). The V end lost 5 bases, the J end lost 3 bases, and 10 bases lay between the germline ends. The CDR3 contains 14 residues. CDR1 and CDR2 from the germline V gene are SGHNT and YENEEA. The CDR3 DNA reads as TGTGCCAGCAGCCCTGGAGGGGACACCGGGGAGCTGTTTTTT. Amino acid sequence: CASSPGGDTGELFF.

The CDR3 sequence: CASSQEGTGIFGELFF. In nucleotides, the CDR3 is TGTGCCAGCAGCCAAGAAGGGACAGGAATATTCGGGGAGCTGTTTTTT. The chain combines TRBV11-1 with TRBJ2-2; 8 positions match TRBD1. Unmatched junction bases numbered 12, after V lost 5 bases and J lost 7 bases. Germline loops: CDR1 SGHAT, CDR2 FQDESV (reference sequence). This CDR3 comprises 16 residues.

The rearrangement uses TRBV5-1 and TRBJ2-3; D uncertain. The CDR3 is 12 residues long. Germline V gives CDR1 SGHRS, CDR2 YFSETQ. The V gene lost 1 base and the J gene lost 5 bases, with 5 bases spanning the gap. The CDR3 DNA reads as TGCGCCAGCAGCTTGACGGGAGATACGCAGTATTTT. It codes for CASSLTGDTQYF.

For the CDR3, the DNA is TGCGCCAGCAGCCAAGTACAGGGGGAACTGTTTTTT. Its translation is CASSQVQGELFF. This chain links TRBV4-1 with TRBJ1-4; 8 nucleotides line up with TRBD1. This CDR3 region has 12 residues. Germline V gene sequence: CDR1 MGHRA, CDR2 YSYEKL. V lost 1 base to trimming and J lost 12 bases; unmatched junction nucleotides: 1.

A few counts support this clone. The rearrangement joins TRBV19 to TRBJ2-1; 16 nucleotides align to TRBD2. The CDR3 contains 16 residues. The germline V gene encodes CDR1 LNHDA and CDR2 SQIVND (reference sequence). Trimming took 3 bases from V and 7 from J; bases not matched to a gene: 3. The CDR3 bases are TGTGCCAGTAGTATCTGGGGACTAGCGGGGGGGAATGAGCAGTTCTTC. Its protein product is CASSIWGLAGGNEQFF.

The V and J genes are TRBV14 and TRBJ1-5; 8 bases line up with TRBD1. Germline CDR1 reads SGHDN; CDR2 reads FVKESK. The V gene end was trimmed by 1 base and the J gene end by 7 bases; junction bases not matched to a gene: 6. This CDR3 has 15 residues. The CDR3 DNA sequence: TGTGCCAGCAGCCAAGGGCAGGGGGCGGGGCAGCCCCAGCATTTT. It codes for CASSQGQGAGQPQHF.

The V call is TRBV9, the J call TRBJ2-5; 14 bases line up with TRBD2. The CDR3 consists of 16 residues. Looked up from germline, CDR1 is SGDLS and CDR2 is YYNGEE. The trim removed 3 bases at V and 5 bases at J, leaving 6 bases unmatched. The CDR3 protein is CASSDRLAGGRETQYF. The CDR3 bases are TGTGCCAGCAGCGACCGACTAGCGGGGGGGCGGGAGACCCAGTACTTC.

This chain uses TRBV2 with TRBJ1-5, with D uncertain. The CDR3 extends over 15 amino acids. V was shortened by 6 bases and J by 0 bases, with 12 bases between the two germline ends. In germline, CDR1 is SNHLY, CDR2 FYNNEI. CDR3 amino acids: CASRALQISNQPQHF. The CDR3 DNA follows: TGTGCCAGCAGGGCTTTACAAATTAGCAATCAGCCCCAGCATTTT.

This chain uses TRBV19 with TRBJ2-1, with 8 bases that match TRBD1. Germline V gives CDR1 LNHDA, CDR2 SQIVND (reference sequence). After removal of 3 bases from V and 7 bases from J, the junction contained 11 bases not matched to a gene. This CDR3 region has 16 residues. The CDR3 loop is CASSILTGGLQNEQFF. The CDR3 region has the DNA TGTGCCAGTAGTATTCTCACAGGGGGTCTACAAAATGAGCAGTTCTTC.

The chain has TRBV14 and TRBJ1-6; the D gene is possibly TRBD1 (6 bases). Trimming shortened V by 1 base and J by 10 bases, and 11 bases separated the two germline ends. The germline CDR1 and CDR2 sequences are SGHDN and FVKESK. There are 14 residues in the CDR3. CDR3 bases: TGTGCCAGCAGCCAAGCAGGGACACGATCACCCCTCCACTTT. It specifies CASSQAGTRSPLHF. The full variable domain, rest sourced from reference TRBV14 and TRBJ1-6, is EAGVTQFPSHSVIEKGQTVTLRCDPISGHDNLYWYRRVMGKEIKFLLHFVKESKQDESGMPNNRFLAERTGGTYSTLKVQPAELEDSGVYFCASSQAGTRSPLHFGNGTRLTVT.

This clone came up a few times. The chain employs TRBV9 and TRBJ1-1; tentatively, D is TRBD1 (5 bases). The CDR3 has 13 amino acids. The germline gives CDR1 SGDLS, CDR2 YYNGEE. V lost 3 bases to trimming and J lost 7 bases, with 13 bases between them. CDR3 residues: CASSAVGAGEAFF. For the CDR3, the DNA is TGTGCCAGCAGCGCGGTAGGGGCTGGTGAAGCTTTCTTT.

The count of this clone is one. The chain couples TRBV5-4 to TRBJ1-4, with D possibly being TRBD1 (6 bases). This CDR3 comprises 14 residues. The V gene's germline CDR1 is SGHNT and CDR2 YYREEE (reference sequence). V dropped 4 bases and J dropped 8 bases, with 15 bases sitting between them. This CDR3 reads CASSLAGAGEKLFF. The CDR3 nucleotides are TGTGCCAGCAGCCTGGCGGGGGCCGGAGAAAAACTGTTTTTT. The variable domain in full, with the rest retrieved from reference TRBV5-4 and TRBJ1-4, is ETGVTQSPTHLIKTRGQQVTLRCSSQSGHNTVSWYQQALGQGPQFIFQYYREEENGRGNFPPRFSGLQFPNYSSELNVNALELDDSALYLCASSLAGAGEKLFFGSGTQLSVL.

This chain joins TRBV2 and TRBJ2-5; 7 bases map to TRBD2. The germline V gene encodes CDR1 SNHLY and CDR2 FYNNEI. This CDR3 contains 11 residues. The V and J ends lost 7 bases and 7 bases, in that order; junction bases with no gene match: 3. CDR3 coding DNA: TGTGCCAGCAACCGACTAGCGACCCAGTACTTC. Its translation is CASNRLATQYF.

The chain recombines TRBV18 with TRBJ1-4, with TRBD1 as a possible D gene (6 bases). V dropped 3 bases and J dropped 13 bases, with 15 bases sitting between them. The germline V gene has CDR1 KGHSH and CDR2 LQKENI. The length of the CDR3 is 13 residues. This CDR3 is CASSPDRSAGLFF. CDR3 in DNA: TGTGCCAGCTCACCTGACAGGTCGGCTGGACTGTTTTTT.

This chain links TRBV9 with TRBJ1-2; no clear D gene. The germline V and J ends were trimmed by 0 bases and 0 bases, with 6 bases remaining between them. This CDR3 comprises 14 residues. Germline V gene data show CDR1 as SGDLS and CDR2 as YYNGEE. Here the CDR3 reads CASSVATTNYGYTF. The CDR3 coding sequence is TGTGCCAGCAGCGTAGCCACGACTAACTATGGCTACACCTTC.

The chain joins TRBV4-1 to TRBJ2-2, with 10 bases aligning to TRBD1. With V trimmed by 1 base and J by 7 bases, 6 bases remained unmatched. The CDR3 consists of 16 residues. CDR1 MGHRA and CDR2 YSYEKL come from the germline V gene. The CDR3 sequence is CASSQVGQGTSGELFF. The CDR3 DNA is TGCGCCAGCAGCCAAGTGGGACAGGGGACGAGCGGGGAGCTGTTTTTT.

The chain is built from TRBV9 and TRBJ1-3; the match to TRBD1 covers 7 bases. The CDR3 consists of 15 residues. Per the germline V gene, CDR1 is SGDLS and CDR2 is YYNGEE. V was pared by 3 bases and J by 2 bases, with 5 bases of the junction left unmatched. In DNA form, the CDR3 reads TGTGCCAGCAGCGCGGACAGGACCCCTGGAAACACCATATATTTT. It encodes CASSADRTPGNTIYF.

The chain joins TRBV7-2 to TRBJ2-2, with D hard to call. CDR1 is SGHTA, CDR2 FQGNSA, per germline. V was trimmed by 5 bases and J by 0 bases, leaving 13 bases between them. The CDR3 loop spans 16 amino acids. CDR3 loop: CASSPAKGTNTGELFF. The CDR3 DNA follows: TGTGCCAGCAGCCCCGCCAAAGGGACGAACACCGGGGAGCTGTTTTTT.

This chain's CDR3 is CASSPGQRDTEAFF. The CDR3, as DNA: TGTGCCAGCTCACCCGGACAGCGGGACACTGAAGCTTTCTTT. The rearrangement joins TRBV18 to TRBJ1-1; weak D call: TRBD1 (6 bases). From germline, CDR1 is KGHSH and CDR2 LQKENI. V lost 3 bases to trimming and J lost 3 bases, with 11 bases between them. There are 14 residues in the CDR3.

The V gene is TRBV25-1, the J gene TRBJ2-2; a weak D match, TRBD2 (5 bases). V lost 8 bases and J lost 1, with 11 bases in between. Germline-derived CDR1 and CDR2 are MGHDK and SYGVNS. The CDR3 loop spans 14 amino acids. The CDR3 sequence is CASATSGNTGELFF. In DNA, the CDR3 is TGTGCCAGCGCCACGAGCGGGAACACCGGGGAGCTGTTTTTT.

This clone was counted once. The J gene is TRBJ1-4, the V gene TRBV28; D is unresolved. This CDR3 is 15 amino acids long. V lost 6 bases, J lost 5 bases, and 16 bases lay in between. Germline-derived CDR1 and CDR2 are MDHEN and SYDVKM. In DNA form, the CDR3 reads TGTGCCAGCAGCTCCGGAGAGCTTTCGAATGAAAAACTGTTTTTT. This encodes CASSSGELSNEKLFF. The full variable domain, rest sourced from reference TRBV28 and TRBJ1-4, is DVKVTQSSRYLVKRTGEKVFLECVQDMDHENMFWYRQDPGLGLRLIYFSYDVKMKEKGDIPEGYSVSREKKERFSLILESASTNQTSMYLCASSSGELSNEKLFFGSGTQLSVL.

The rearrangement links TRBV12-3 or TRBV12-4 to TRBJ1-2; the D is unclear. The CDR3 length is 13 residues. V was pared by 2 bases and J by 2 bases, with 6 bases between. In nucleotides, the CDR3 is TGTGCCAGCAGTTTATACGGAAACTATGGCTACACCTTC. This encodes CASSLYGNYGYTF.

This rearrangement joins TRBV5-1 to TRBJ1-4; 7 nucleotides align to TRBD1. V shed 4 bases, J shed 4 bases, and the junction held 4 bases outside the gene matches. The CDR3 runs 14 residues. Germline assignment: CDR1 SGHRS and CDR2 YFSETQ. The CDR3 region is CASSPGTVNEKLFF. The CDR3 nucleotides read TGCGCCAGCAGCCCCGGGACAGTTAATGAAAAACTGTTTTTT.

This clone was detected a few times. The J gene is TRBJ2-2, the V gene TRBV21-1; the D call in the table, TRBD2, was not verified against the DNA. TRBV21-1 is described as a pseudogene. This CDR3 contains 15 residues. Here the CDR3 DNA reads TGTGCCAGCAGCCGTAGCGGGGGTAACACCGGGGAGCTGTTTTTT. This gives the protein CASSRSGGNTGELFF.

This clone has a single count. The CDR3 DNA follows: TGTGCCGGTCGTGTTCAGCAGACCCAGTACTTC. It translates to CAGRVQQTQYF. The chain carries TRBV6-5 and TRBJ2-5; D uncertain. Deletions cut 11 bases from V and 6 bases from J, with 13 bases between. This CDR3 region has 11 residues. Germline V gene data show CDR1 as MNHEY and CDR2 as SVGAGI.

This chain connects TRBV5-1 to TRBJ1-5, with D tentatively TRBD1 (6 bases). V shed 1 base and J shed 2 bases, with 10 bases lying between them. Germline V gene lookup returns CDR1 SGHRS and CDR2 YFSETQ. CDR3 size: 15 residues. The CDR3 DNA is TGCGCCAGCAGCTTGACGGGGGGGCGCAATCAGCCCCAGCATTTT. Protein product: CASSLTGGRNQPQHF. The whole variable domain, remainder taken from reference TRBV5-1 and TRBJ1-5, is KAGVTQTPRYLIKTRGQQVTLSCSPISGHRSVSWYQQTPGQGLQFLFEYFSETQRNKGNFPGRFSGRQFSNSRSEMNVSTLELGDSALYLCASSLTGGRNQPQHFGDGTRLSIL.

V usage is TRBV7-3 and J usage is TRBJ2-2; the D gene is possibly TRBD1 (5 bases). The CDR3 runs to 14 residues. Per the germline V gene, CDR1 is SGHTA and CDR2 is FQGTGA. Trimming cost V 4 bases and J 6 bases, with 12 bases left between them. This chain's CDR3 is CASSSQQASGELFF. CDR3 nucleotide sequence: TGTGCCAGCAGCTCACAACAGGCGTCCGGGGAGCTGTTTTTT.

This chain uses TRBV23-1 with TRBJ1-1; TRBD1 aligns across 12 bases. TRBV23-1 is treated as an ORF (open reading frame) with a function not yet certain. This CDR3 region has 14 residues. V lost 9 bases to trimming and J lost 11 bases; unmatched junction nucleotides: 13. CDR3: CASTLTGTGGAAFF. CDR3 DNA sequence: TGCGCCAGTACTCTAACCGGGACAGGGGGCGCGGCTTTCTTT.

The gene calls are TRBV7-9 and TRBJ2-7; D might be TRBD2 (6 bases). Germline V CDR1 and CDR2: SEHNR, FQNEAQ (reference sequence). The CDR3 sequence is 16 residues long. V lost 1 base, J lost 5 bases, and 18 bases lay in between. CDR3 sequence reads: CASSLEKIGRGDEQYV. The CDR3 DNA sequence: TGTGCCAGCAGCTTAGAAAAAATTGGGCGGGGAGACGAGCAGTACGTC.

The chain combines TRBV5-5 with TRBJ1-5, with TRBD1 matching 7 bases. J gave up 2 bases and V 4 bases, and 9 bases lay outside the gene matches. Germline V gene sequence: CDR1 SGHKS, CDR2 YYEKEE (reference sequence). The CDR3 sequence is 16 residues long. Here the CDR3 DNA reads TGTGCCAGCAGCGCACGGACAGGTCAGGGCAATCAGCCCCAGCATTTT. Translating gives CASSARTGQGNQPQHF.

V is TRBV2 and J is TRBJ2-7; 8 bases agree with TRBD1. Per the germline V gene, CDR1 is SNHLY and CDR2 is FYNNEI. V was clipped by 6 bases and J by 1 base; unmatched bases: 11. The CDR3 covers 16 residues. Written as DNA, the CDR3 is TGTGCCAGCAGACTGTCCAGGGGGCGAGGATCCTACGAGCAGTACGTC. Protein sequence: CASRLSRGRGSYEQYV.

The rearrangement joins TRBV5-1 to TRBJ2-1; TRBD2 agrees at 10 bases. CDR1 and CDR2 (germline): SGHRS, YFSETQ. The CDR3 is 15 amino acids. After removal of 5 bases from V and 4 bases from J, the junction contained 6 bases not matched to a gene. CDR3: CASSPVAGGYNEQFF. The DNA for the CDR3 is TGCGCCAGCAGTCCTGTAGCGGGGGGTTACAATGAGCAGTTCTTC.